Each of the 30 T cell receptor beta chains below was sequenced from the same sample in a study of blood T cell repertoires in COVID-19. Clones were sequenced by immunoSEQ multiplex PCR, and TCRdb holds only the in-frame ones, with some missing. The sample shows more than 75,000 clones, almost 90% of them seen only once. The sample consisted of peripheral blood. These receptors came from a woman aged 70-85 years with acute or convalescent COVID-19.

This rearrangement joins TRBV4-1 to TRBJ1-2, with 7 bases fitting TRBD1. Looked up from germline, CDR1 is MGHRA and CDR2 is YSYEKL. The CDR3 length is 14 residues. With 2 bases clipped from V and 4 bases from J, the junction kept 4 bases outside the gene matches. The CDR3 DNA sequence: TGCGCCAGCAGCCAACAGGGGGTAAGCTATGGCTACACCTTC. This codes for CASSQQGVSYGYTF.

The CDR3 DNA reads TGCAGTGCTAGTACCCAACTAGGGCCAACCCAGTACTTC. Translating gives CSASTQLGPTQYF. The chain uses TRBV20-1 and TRBJ2-5, with D possibly matching TRBD2 (5 bases). The CDR3 is 13 amino acids. Trimming pared 3 bases from V and 8 bases from J, leaving 16 bases between. CDR1 and CDR2 (germline): DFQATT, SNEGSKA (reference sequence).

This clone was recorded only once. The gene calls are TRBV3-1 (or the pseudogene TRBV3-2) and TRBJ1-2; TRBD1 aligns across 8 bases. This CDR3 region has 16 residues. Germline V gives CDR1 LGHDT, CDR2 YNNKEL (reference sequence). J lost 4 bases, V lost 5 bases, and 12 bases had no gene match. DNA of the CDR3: TGTGCCAGCAGCGGAAGGACAGGGCGGAGGTTCTATGGCTACACCTTC. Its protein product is CASSGRTGRRFYGYTF.

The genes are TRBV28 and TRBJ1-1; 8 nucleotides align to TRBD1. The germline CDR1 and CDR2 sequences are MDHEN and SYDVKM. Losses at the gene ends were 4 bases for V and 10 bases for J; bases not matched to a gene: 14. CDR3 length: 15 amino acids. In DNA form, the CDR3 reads TGTGCCAGCAGTTCAGAAGGGACAGGCCAACGGGGAGCTTTCTTT. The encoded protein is CASSSEGTGQRGAFF.

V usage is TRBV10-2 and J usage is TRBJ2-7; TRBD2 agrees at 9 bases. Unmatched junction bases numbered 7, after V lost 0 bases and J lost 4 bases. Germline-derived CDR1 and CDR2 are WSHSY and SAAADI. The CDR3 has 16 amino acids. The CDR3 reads CASSESRGLAQYEQYF. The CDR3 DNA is TGCGCCAGCAGTGAGTCGAGAGGACTAGCGCAGTACGAGCAGTACTTC.

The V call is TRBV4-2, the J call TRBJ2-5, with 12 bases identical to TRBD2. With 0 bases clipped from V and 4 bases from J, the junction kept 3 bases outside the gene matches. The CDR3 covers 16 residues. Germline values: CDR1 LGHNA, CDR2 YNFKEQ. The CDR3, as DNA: TGTGCCAGCAGCCAAGACGGACTAGCGGGGTTAGAGACCCAGTACTTC. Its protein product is CASSQDGLAGLETQYF.

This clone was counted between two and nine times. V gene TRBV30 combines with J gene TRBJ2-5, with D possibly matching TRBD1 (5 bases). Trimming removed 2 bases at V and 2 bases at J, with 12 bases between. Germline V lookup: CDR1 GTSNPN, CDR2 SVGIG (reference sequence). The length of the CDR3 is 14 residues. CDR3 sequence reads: CAWSNRQKQETQYF. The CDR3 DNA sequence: TGTGCCTGGAGTAACCGACAGAAACAAGAGACCCAGTACTTC.

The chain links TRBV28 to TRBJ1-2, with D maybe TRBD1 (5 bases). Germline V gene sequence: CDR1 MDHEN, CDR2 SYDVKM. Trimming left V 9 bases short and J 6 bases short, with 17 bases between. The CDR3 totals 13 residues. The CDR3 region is CARLGRGTDGYTF. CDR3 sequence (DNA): TGTGCCAGGCTAGGGAGGGGAACTGATGGCTACACCTTC.

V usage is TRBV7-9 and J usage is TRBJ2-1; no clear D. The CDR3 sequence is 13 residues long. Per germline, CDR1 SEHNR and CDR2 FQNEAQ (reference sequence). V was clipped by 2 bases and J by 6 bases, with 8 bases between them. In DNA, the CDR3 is TGTGCCAGCAGCTTATTCTCACTCAATGAGCAGTTCTTC. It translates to CASSLFSLNEQFF. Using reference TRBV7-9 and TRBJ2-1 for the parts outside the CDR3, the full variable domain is DTGVSQNPRHKITKRGQNVTFRCDPISEHNRLYWYRQTLGQGPEFLTYFQNEAQLEKSRLLSDRFSAERPKGSFSTLEIQRTEQGDSAMYLCASSLFSLNEQFFGPGTRLTVL.

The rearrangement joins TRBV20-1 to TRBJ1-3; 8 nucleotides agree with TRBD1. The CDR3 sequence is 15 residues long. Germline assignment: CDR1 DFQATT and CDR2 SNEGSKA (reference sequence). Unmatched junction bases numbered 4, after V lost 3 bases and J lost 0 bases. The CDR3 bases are TGCAGTGCTAGTCTAACAGGGGGCTCTGGAAACACCATATATTTT. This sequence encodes CSASLTGGSGNTIYF.

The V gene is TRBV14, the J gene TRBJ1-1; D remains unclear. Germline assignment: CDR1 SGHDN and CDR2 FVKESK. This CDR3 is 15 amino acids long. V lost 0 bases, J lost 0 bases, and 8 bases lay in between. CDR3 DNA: TGTGCCAGCAGCCAAGAAAGGAGGGTGAACACTGAAGCTTTCTTT. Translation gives CASSQERRVNTEAFF.

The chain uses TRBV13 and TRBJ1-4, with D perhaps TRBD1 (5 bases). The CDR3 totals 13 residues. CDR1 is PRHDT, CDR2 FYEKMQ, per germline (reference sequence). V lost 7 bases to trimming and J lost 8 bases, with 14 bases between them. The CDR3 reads CASTLSGGEKLFF. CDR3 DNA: TGTGCCAGCACCCTTTCGGGGGGGGAAAAACTGTTTTTT.

As DNA, the CDR3 is TGCGCCAGCATTAAGATCGGGACAGGGAGCTCTGGAAACACCATATATTTT. Its translation: CASIKIGTGSSGNTIYF. The J gene is TRBJ1-3, the V gene TRBV23-1; 9 bases are shared with TRBD1. TRBV23-1 is designated an ORF whose function remains uncertain. The junction had 10 bases not matched to a gene; V was cut back by 7 bases and J by 0 bases. CDR3 length equals 17 residues.

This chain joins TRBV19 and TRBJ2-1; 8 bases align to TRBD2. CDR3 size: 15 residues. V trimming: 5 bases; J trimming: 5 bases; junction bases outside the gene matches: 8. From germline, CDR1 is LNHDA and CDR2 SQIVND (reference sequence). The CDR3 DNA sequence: TGTGCCAGTAGTCACCAGATAGCGGGGAACAATGAGCAGTTCTTC. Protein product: CASSHQIAGNNEQFF.

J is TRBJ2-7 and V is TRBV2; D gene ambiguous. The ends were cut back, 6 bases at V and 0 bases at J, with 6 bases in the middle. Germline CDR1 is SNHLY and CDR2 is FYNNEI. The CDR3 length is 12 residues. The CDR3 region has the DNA TGTGCCAGCAGCAAACTCTCCTACGAGCAGTACTTC. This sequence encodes CASSKLSYEQYF.

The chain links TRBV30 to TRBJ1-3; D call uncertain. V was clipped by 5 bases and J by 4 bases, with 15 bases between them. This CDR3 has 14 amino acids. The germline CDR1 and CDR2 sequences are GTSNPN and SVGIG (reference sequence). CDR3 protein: CAWEPGLPGNTIYF. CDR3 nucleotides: TGTGCCTGGGAGCCGGGATTGCCGGGAAACACCATATATTTT. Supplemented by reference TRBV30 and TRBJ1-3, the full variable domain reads SQTIHQWPATLVQPVGSPLSLECTVEGTSNPNLYWYRQAAGRGLQLLFYSVGIGQISSEVPQNLSASRPQDRQFILSSKKLLLSDSGFYLCAWEPGLPGNTIYFGEGSWLTVV.

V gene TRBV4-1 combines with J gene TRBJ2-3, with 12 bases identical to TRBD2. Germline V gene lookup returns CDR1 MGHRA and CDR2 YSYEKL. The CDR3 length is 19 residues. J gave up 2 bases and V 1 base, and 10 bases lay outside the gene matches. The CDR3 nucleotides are TGCGCCAGCAGCCAAGCGGAACAGACTAGCGGGGGCCCCACAGATACGCAGTATTTT. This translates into CASSQAEQTSGGPTDTQYF.

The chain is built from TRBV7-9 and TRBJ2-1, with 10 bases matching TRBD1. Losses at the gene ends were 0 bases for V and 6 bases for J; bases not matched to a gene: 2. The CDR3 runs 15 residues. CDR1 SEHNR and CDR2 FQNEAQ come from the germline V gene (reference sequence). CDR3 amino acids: CASSLAGTGVNEQFF. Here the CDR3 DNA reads TGTGCCAGCAGCTTAGCCGGGACAGGGGTCAATGAGCAGTTCTTC.

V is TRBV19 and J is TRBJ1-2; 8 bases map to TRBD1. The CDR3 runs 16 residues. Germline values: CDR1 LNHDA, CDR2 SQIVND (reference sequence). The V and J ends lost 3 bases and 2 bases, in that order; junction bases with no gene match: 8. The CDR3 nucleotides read TGTGCCAGTAGTATTCGGACAGGGAAAACCAACTATGGCTACACCTTC. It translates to CASSIRTGKTNYGYTF. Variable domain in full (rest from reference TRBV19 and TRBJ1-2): DGGITQSPKYLFRKEGQNVTLSCEQNLNHDAMYWYRQDPGQGLRLIYYSQIVNDFQKGDIAEGYSVSREKKESFPLTVTSAQKNPTAFYLCASSIRTGKTNYGYTFGSGTRLTVV.

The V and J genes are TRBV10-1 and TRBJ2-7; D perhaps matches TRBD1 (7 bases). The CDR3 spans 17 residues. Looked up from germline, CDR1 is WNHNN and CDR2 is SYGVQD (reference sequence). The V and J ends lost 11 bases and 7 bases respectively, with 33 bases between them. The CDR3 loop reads CADNRKDLGRQGGEQYF. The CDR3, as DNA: TGCGCCGACAACCGGAAGGACCTCGGGAGACAGGGCGGGGAGCAGTACTTC.

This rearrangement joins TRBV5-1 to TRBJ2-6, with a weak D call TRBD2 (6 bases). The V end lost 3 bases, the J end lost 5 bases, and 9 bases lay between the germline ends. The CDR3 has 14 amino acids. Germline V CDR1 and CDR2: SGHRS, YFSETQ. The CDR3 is CASSSRGWANVLTF. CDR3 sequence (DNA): TGCGCCAGCAGCTCGCGGGGTTGGGCCAACGTCCTGACTTTC.

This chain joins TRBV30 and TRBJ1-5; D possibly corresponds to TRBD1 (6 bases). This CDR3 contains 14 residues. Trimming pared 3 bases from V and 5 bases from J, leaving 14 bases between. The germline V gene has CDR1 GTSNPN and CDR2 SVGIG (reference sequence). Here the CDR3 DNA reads TGTGCCTGGAGCGGGGTACAGGGAGATCAGCCCCAGCATTTT. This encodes CAWSGVQGDQPQHF. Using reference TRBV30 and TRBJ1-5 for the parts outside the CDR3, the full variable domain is SQTIHQWPATLVQPVGSPLSLECTVEGTSNPNLYWYRQAAGRGLQLLFYSVGIGQISSEVPQNLSASRPQDRQFILSSKKLLLSDSGFYLCAWSGVQGDQPQHFGDGTRLSIL.

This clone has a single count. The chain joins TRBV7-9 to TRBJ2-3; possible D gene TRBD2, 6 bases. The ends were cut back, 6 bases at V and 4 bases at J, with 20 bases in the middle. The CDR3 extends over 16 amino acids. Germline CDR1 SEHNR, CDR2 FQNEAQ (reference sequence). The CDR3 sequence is CASRLVVSGSPDTQYF. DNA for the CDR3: TGTGCCAGCAGACTAGTTGTGTCCGGGAGCCCAGATACGCAGTATTTT.

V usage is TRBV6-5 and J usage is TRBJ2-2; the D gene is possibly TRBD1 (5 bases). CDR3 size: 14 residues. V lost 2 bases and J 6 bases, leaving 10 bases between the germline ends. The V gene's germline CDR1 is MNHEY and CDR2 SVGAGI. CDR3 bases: TGTGCCAGCAGTTACCGACAGTTCTCCGGGGAGCTGTTTTTT. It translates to CASSYRQFSGELFF.

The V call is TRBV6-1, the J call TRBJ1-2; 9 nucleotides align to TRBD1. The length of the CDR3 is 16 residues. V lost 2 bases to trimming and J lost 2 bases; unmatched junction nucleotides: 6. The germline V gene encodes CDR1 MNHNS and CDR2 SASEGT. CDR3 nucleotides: TGTGCCAGCAGTGAATGGATCGGACAGGGGAACTATGGCTACACCTTC. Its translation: CASSEWIGQGNYGYTF.

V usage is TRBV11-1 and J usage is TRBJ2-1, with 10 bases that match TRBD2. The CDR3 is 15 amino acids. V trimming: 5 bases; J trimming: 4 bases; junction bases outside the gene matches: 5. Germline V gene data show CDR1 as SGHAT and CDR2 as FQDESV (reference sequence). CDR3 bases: TGTGCCAGCAGCACCGGGACTAGCGATTACAATGAGCAGTTCTTC. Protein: CASSTGTSDYNEQFF. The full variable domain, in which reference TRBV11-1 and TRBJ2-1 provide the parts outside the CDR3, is EAEVAQSPRYKITEKSQAVAFWCDPISGHATLYWYRQILGQGPELLVQFQDESVVDDSQLPKDRFSAERLKGVDSTLKIQPAELGDSAMYLCASSTGTSDYNEQFFGPGTRLTVL.

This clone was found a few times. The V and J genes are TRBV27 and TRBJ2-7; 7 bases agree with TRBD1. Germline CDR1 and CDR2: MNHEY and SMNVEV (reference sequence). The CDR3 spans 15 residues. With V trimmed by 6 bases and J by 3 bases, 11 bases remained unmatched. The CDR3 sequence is CASSPRRDRGYEQYF. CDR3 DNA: TGTGCCAGCAGCCCGAGACGGGACAGAGGCTACGAGCAGTACTTC.

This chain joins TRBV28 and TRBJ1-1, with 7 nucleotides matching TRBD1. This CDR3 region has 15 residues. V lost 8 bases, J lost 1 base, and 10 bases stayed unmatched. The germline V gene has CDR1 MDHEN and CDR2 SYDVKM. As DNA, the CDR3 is TGTGCCAGCTCCCCCCCGGGACAGAGGAACACTGAAGCTTTCTTT. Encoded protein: CASSPPGQRNTEAFF.

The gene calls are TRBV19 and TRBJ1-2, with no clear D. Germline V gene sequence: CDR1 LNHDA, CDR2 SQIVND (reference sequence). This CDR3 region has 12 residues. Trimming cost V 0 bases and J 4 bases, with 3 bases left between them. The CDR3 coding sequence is TGTGCCAGTAGTATAGAGGCCTATGGCTACACCTTC. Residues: CASSIEAYGYTF.

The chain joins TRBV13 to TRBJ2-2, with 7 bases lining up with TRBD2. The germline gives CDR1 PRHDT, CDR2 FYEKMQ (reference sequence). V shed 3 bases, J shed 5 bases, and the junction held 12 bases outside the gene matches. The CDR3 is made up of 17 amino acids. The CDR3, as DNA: TGTGCCAGCAGCTTCTCTAGGCCCCGCGGGGGTACCGGGGAGCTGTTTTTT. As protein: CASSFSRPRGGTGELFF.